The next 32 T cell receptor beta chains were all read from a single sample in a study of cytomegalovirus exposure and HLA in healthy donors. Primers: 60 Vbeta forward and 13 Jbeta reverse. Some clones are missing from TCRdb's copy, which holds only in-frame ones; the method was immunoSEQ multiplex PCR. The sample has about 100,000 clones, roughly 70% seen once. Sequenced: PBMCs. Receptor source: a man aged 35 to 55 in good health and CMV-seropositive.

The J gene is TRBJ2-2, the V gene TRBV21-1; the table's D call, TRBD2, has no DNA check behind it. TRBV21-1 is a recognized pseudogene. This CDR3 spans 19 amino acids. Here the CDR3 DNA reads TGTGCCAGCAGCAAAGTTAGGGCTAGCGGGAGGGCCGACACCGGGGAGCTGTTTTTT. Amino acids: CASSKVRASGRADTGELFF.

J is TRBJ1-1 and V is TRBV21-1; the D call in the table, TRBD1, was not verified against the DNA. TRBV21-1 is a listed pseudogene. CDR3 length: 16 amino acids. CDR3 amino acids: CASRSRGLSSDTEAFF. In nucleotides, the CDR3 is TGTGCCTCTAGAAGCAGGGGGCTCTCTTCGGACACTGAAGCTTTCTTT.

The V call is TRBV7-9, the J call TRBJ2-3; the D gene is possibly TRBD1 (6 bases). The germline CDR1 and CDR2 sequences are SEHNR and FQNEAQ (reference sequence). The CDR3 runs 17 residues. V was trimmed by 0 bases and J by 0 bases, leaving 13 bases between them. The CDR3, as DNA: TGTGCCAGCAGCTTAGCGCGGCAGGGGTTTAGCACAGATACGCAGTATTTT. This codes for CASSLARQGFSTDTQYF.

Turning to this clone: The sample contains more than one DNA sequence encoding this CDR3. The chain couples TRBV9 to TRBJ2-1; no clear D gene. The V gene's germline CDR1 is SGDLS and CDR2 YYNGEE. V shed 0 bases and J shed 8 bases, with 3 bases lying between them. The CDR3 covers 11 residues. CDR3 region: CASSVADEQFF. In DNA, the CDR3 is TGTGCCAGCAGCGTAGCTGATGAGCAGTTCTTC. The full variable domain, completed using reference TRBV9 and TRBJ2-1, is DSGVTQTPKHLITATGQRVTLRCSPRSGDLSVYWYQQSLDQGLQFLIQYYNGEERAKGNILERFSAQQFPDLHSELNLSSLELGDSALYFCASSVADEQFFGPGTRLTVL.

About this clone: This specimen includes other DNA sequences encoding the same CDR3. The chain carries TRBV9 and TRBJ2-3, with D possibly TRBD2 on 6 matching bases. Germline V gene sequence: CDR1 SGDLS, CDR2 YYNGEE. Trimming took 4 bases from V and 1 from J, leaving 10 bases between them. The CDR3 contains 14 residues. The CDR3 protein is CASSSGVRTDTQYF. DNA for the CDR3: TGTGCCAGCAGCTCGGGAGTTCGCACAGATACGCAGTATTTT. Looking up the rest from reference TRBV9 and TRBJ2-3 gives the full variable domain: DSGVTQTPKHLITATGQRVTLRCSPRSGDLSVYWYQQSLDQGLQFLIQYYNGEERAKGNILERFSAQQFPDLHSELNLSSLELGDSALYFCASSSGVRTDTQYFGPGTRLTVL.

The CDR3 sequence is CAAGSQETQYF. In DNA, the CDR3 is TGTGCAGCGGGGTCCCAAGAGACCCAGTACTTC. The chain uses TRBV6-1 and TRBJ2-5; 7 positions match TRBD2. Germline V lookup: CDR1 MNHNS, CDR2 SASEGT. CDR3 length: 11 residues.

CDR3 residues: CASTQGFGEKLFF. The CDR3 bases are TGTGCCAGCACCCAGGGATTTGGTGAAAAACTGTTTTTT. The chain is built from TRBV19 and TRBJ1-4, with D perhaps TRBD1 (5 bases). The CDR3 spans 13 residues. Trimming removed 9 bases at V and 7 bases at J, with 15 bases between. Germline V gene lookup returns CDR1 LNHDA and CDR2 SQIVND (reference sequence).

The CDR3 sequence: CASSLGQGADTQYF. The CDR3 DNA reads TGTGCCAGCAGCTTGGGACAGGGTGCAGATACGCAGTATTTT. The chain uses TRBV5-4 and TRBJ2-3; TRBD1 aligns across 7 bases. There are 14 residues in the CDR3. Germline V gene sequence: CDR1 SGHNT, CDR2 YYREEE (reference sequence). V lost 0 bases, J lost 4 bases, and 2 bases stayed unmatched. Full variable domain (outside the CDR3, taken from reference TRBV5-4 and TRBJ2-3): ETGVTQSPTHLIKTRGQQVTLRCSSQSGHNTVSWYQQALGQGPQFIFQYYREEENGRGNFPPRFSGLQFPNYSSELNVNALELDDSALYLCASSLGQGADTQYFGPGTRLTVL.

The chain carries TRBV7-3 and TRBJ2-1, with a possible D match to TRBD1 (6 bases). Germline V CDR1 and CDR2: SGHTA, FQGTGA. Trimming left V 5 bases short and J 6 bases short, with 11 bases between. This CDR3 has 13 amino acids. CDR3 coding DNA: TGTGCCAGCAGCATACAGGGAAGCAATGAGCAGTTCTTC. It yields the protein CASSIQGSNEQFF.

V gene TRBV5-6 combines with J gene TRBJ2-3; 7 bases map to TRBD2. CDR3 size: 16 residues. Germline CDR1 SGHDT, CDR2 YYEEEE. V was pared by 2 bases and J by 0 bases, with 6 bases of the junction left unmatched. The CDR3: CASSFGTTHSTDTQYF. The CDR3 DNA reads TGTGCCAGCAGCTTCGGGACTACCCACAGCACAGATACGCAGTATTTT.

This chain joins TRBV5-1 and TRBJ2-1; tentatively, D is TRBD2 (6 bases). The germline CDR1 and CDR2 sequences are SGHRS and YFSETQ. The CDR3 has 14 residues. With 0 bases removed from V and 6 bases from J, the gap between germline ends came to 10 bases. CDR3 sequence: CASSLAATSNEQFF. The CDR3 DNA reads TGCGCCAGCAGCTTGGCCGCGACTAGCAATGAGCAGTTCTTC.

The chain is built from TRBV7-3 and TRBJ2-3; 11 bases are shared with TRBD2. CDR3 length equals 15 residues. The V segment lost 5 bases and the J segment 2 bases; nucleotides outside the gene matches: 3. Germline CDR1 SGHTA, CDR2 FQGTGA. The CDR3 sequence: CASSLTSGTTDTQYF. Here the CDR3 DNA reads TGTGCCAGCAGCCTGACTAGCGGGACCACAGATACGCAGTATTTT. Supplemented by reference TRBV7-3 and TRBJ2-3, the full variable domain reads GAGVSQTPSNKVTEKGKYVELRCDPISGHTALYWYRQSLGQGPEFLIYFQGTGAADDSGLPNDRFFAVRPEGSVSTLKIQRTERGDSAVYLCASSLTSGTTDTQYFGPGTRLTVL.

The genes are TRBV28 and TRBJ1-4, with D perhaps matching TRBD1 (6 bases). Trimming stripped 8 bases from V and 5 bases from J, with 15 bases between. The CDR3 is 14 residues long. Germline values: CDR1 MDHEN, CDR2 SYDVKM. The CDR3 coding sequence is TGTGCCAGCCGGGGGGCGGCGTTAAATGAAAAACTGTTTTTT. This translates into CASRGAALNEKLFF.

The chain couples TRBV5-1 to TRBJ2-1; a possible D gene is TRBD2 (5 bases). Germline V gives CDR1 SGHRS, CDR2 YFSETQ. Trimming pared 5 bases from V and 6 bases from J, leaving 15 bases between. The CDR3 covers 14 residues. CDR3 bases: TGCGCCAGCAGTACTAGTGGTATGTTCAATGAGCAGTTCTTC. Protein sequence: CASSTSGMFNEQFF.

The chain combines TRBV6-6 with TRBJ1-2; 12 nucleotides align to TRBD1. With 8 bases clipped from V and 5 bases from J, the junction kept 9 bases outside the gene matches. The germline gives CDR1 MNHNY, CDR2 SVGAGI (reference sequence). The CDR3 is 15 residues long. CDR3 DNA: TGTGCCAGCCGAGGGACAGGGGGCGCCGGATATGGCTACACCTTC. Protein sequence: CASRGTGGAGYGYTF.

This chain uses TRBV5-8 with TRBJ2-2, with D possibly TRBD1 on 5 matching bases. The V and J ends lost 4 bases and 5 bases respectively, with 15 bases between them. The CDR3 is 15 amino acids. CDR1 SGHTS and CDR2 YDEGEE come from the germline V gene. CDR3 DNA: TGTGCCAGCAGCGTATCGTCAGGGTATACCGGGGAGCTGTTTTTT. This translates into CASSVSSGYTGELFF.

The chain is built from TRBV10-3 and TRBJ1-1; no reliable D call. V was clipped by 0 bases and J by 3 bases, with 11 bases between them. CDR3 length: 15 amino acids. The germline V gene has CDR1 ENHRY and CDR2 SYGVKD. CDR3 DNA: TGTGCCATCAGTGAGTCATCAATTCGGGACACTGAAGCTTTCTTT. Amino acids: CAISESSIRDTEAFF.

The genes are TRBV29-1 and TRBJ2-3, with TRBD2 matching over 11 bases. The CDR3 covers 15 residues. CDR1 SQVTM and CDR2 ANQGSEA come from the germline V gene. The ends lost 4 bases at V and 2 bases at J; junction bases unmatched: 5. CDR3 nucleotide sequence: TGCAGCGTTGGACGACTAGCGGGATTCACAGATACGCAGTATTTT. Translation gives CSVGRLAGFTDTQYF.

This chain joins TRBV2 and TRBJ2-6, with D possibly matching TRBD1 (5 bases). Trimming pared 6 bases from V and 0 bases from J, leaving 12 bases between. In germline, CDR1 is SNHLY, CDR2 FYNNEI. CDR3 length: 16 residues. The CDR3 bases are TGTGCCAGCAGCGGACACTCAACCTCTGGGGCCAACGTCCTGACTTTC. This encodes CASSGHSTSGANVLTF.

The chain links TRBV7-2 to TRBJ1-3; D is possibly TRBD1 (5 bases). The CDR3 spans 15 residues. Per the germline V gene, CDR1 is SGHTA and CDR2 is FQGNSA. The V and J ends lost 1 base and 7 bases respectively, with 14 bases between them. Here the CDR3 DNA reads TGTGCCAGCAGCTTAGGCGGATACTACAGGAACACCATATATTTT. It translates to CASSLGGYYRNTIYF.

The rearrangement joins TRBV14 to TRBJ2-1, with 10 bases aligning to TRBD2. Germline V gives CDR1 SGHDN, CDR2 FVKESK. The CDR3 loop spans 15 amino acids. Trimming took 0 bases from V and 13 from J; bases not matched to a gene: 9. CDR3 amino acids: CASSQESGRAVLQFF. CDR3 coding DNA: TGTGCCAGCAGCCAAGAAAGCGGGAGGGCCGTCCTACAGTTCTTC.

This clone was seen only a few times. The chain carries TRBV19 and TRBJ1-5; 7 positions match TRBD1. The germline gives CDR1 LNHDA, CDR2 SQIVND (reference sequence). The CDR3 consists of 14 residues. V shed 5 bases and J 4 bases; nucleotides not matched to a gene: 5. The CDR3 DNA reads TGTGCCAGTAGTCCTGGGGACAGAAATCAGCCCCAGCATTTT. It specifies CASSPGDRNQPQHF.

V and J are TRBV10-2 and TRBJ2-5, with D maybe TRBD1 (5 bases). The better agreement between TRBJ2-7 and the DNA end casts doubt on the J call. The CDR3 length is 13 residues. The germline gives CDR1 WSHSY, CDR2 SAAADI. CDR3 in amino acids: CASSSGFGYEQYF. CDR3 nucleotides: TGCGCCAGCAGTTCAGGGTTCGGCTACGAGCAGTACTTC.

The chain recombines TRBV19 with TRBJ2-3; possibly TRBD1 for D (6 bases). Germline V gives CDR1 LNHDA, CDR2 SQIVND (reference sequence). V gave up 7 bases and J gave up 2 bases, with 13 bases separating them. The CDR3 covers 14 residues. DNA for the CDR3: TGTGCCAGTACTTCTAGGGGGACCACAGATACGCAGTATTTT. This gives the protein CASTSRGTTDTQYF.

This clone was seen only once. The chain links TRBV7-6 to TRBJ2-7; tentatively, D is TRBD1 (5 bases). Germline lookup yields CDR1 SGHVS and CDR2 FNYEAQ. This CDR3 is built from 13 residues. Trimming left V 5 bases short and J 2 bases short, with 10 bases between. CDR3 protein: CASSPQTAYEQYF. CDR3 sequence (DNA): TGTGCCAGCAGCCCCCAGACAGCCTACGAGCAGTACTTC.

The chain has TRBV27 and TRBJ1-5; a possible D gene is TRBD1 (5 bases). CDR1 and CDR2 from the germline V gene are MNHEY and SMNVEV (reference sequence). The CDR3 consists of 16 residues. Trimming left V 7 bases short and J 1 base short, with 17 bases between. The CDR3 spells CASTPLGQGSNQPQHF. Written as DNA, the CDR3 is TGTGCCAGCACGCCCTTGGGGCAGGGCAGCAATCAGCCCCAGCATTTT.

This rearrangement joins TRBV18 to TRBJ2-2; the D gene is possibly TRBD2 (5 bases). Germline CDR1 KGHSH, CDR2 LQKENI. There are 16 residues in the CDR3. V lost 4 bases to trimming and J lost 0 bases, with 12 bases between them. CDR3 sequence: CASSLRSGANTGELFF. CDR3 DNA: TGTGCCAGCTCACTCAGAAGCGGCGCGAACACCGGGGAGCTGTTTTTT.

The rearrangement joins TRBV7-9 to TRBJ2-7, with D possibly matching TRBD1 (6 bases). The germline gives CDR1 SEHNR, CDR2 FQNEAQ (reference sequence). The CDR3 length is 13 residues. The germline V and J ends were trimmed by 5 bases and 2 bases, with 10 bases remaining between them. CDR3 protein: CASSPTGTYEQYF. The CDR3 coding sequence is TGTGCCAGCAGCCCAACAGGGACCTACGAGCAGTACTTC.

This sequence joins TRBV4-1 and TRBJ1-4; D gene uncertain. This CDR3 comprises 17 residues. V gave up 3 bases and J gave up 2 bases, with 16 bases separating them. The germline CDR1 and CDR2 sequences are MGHRA and YSYEKL. CDR3 in amino acids: CASSQKSPGSTNEKLFF. The CDR3 DNA follows: TGCGCCAGCAGCCAGAAGTCTCCGGGTTCGACTAATGAAAAACTGTTTTTT.

The chain is built from TRBV19 and TRBJ1-5, with no clear D. The CDR3 has 12 amino acids. V dropped 6 bases and J dropped 8 bases, with 11 bases sitting between them. Germline lookup yields CDR1 LNHDA and CDR2 SQIVND (reference sequence). The CDR3 region has the DNA TGTGCCAGTAGAGGGAGGTTGGAGCCCCAGCATTTT. This codes for CASRGRLEPQHF.

The chain has TRBV6-6 and TRBJ1-2; possibly TRBD1 for D (5 bases). V was cut by 2 bases and J by 2 bases, with 12 bases left in between. The CDR3 sequence is 15 residues long. CDR1 is MNHNY and CDR2 is SVGAGI in the germline V gene (reference sequence). In DNA form, the CDR3 reads TGTGCCAGCAGTTACGGAAGGGGTTCGAACTATGGCTACACCTTC. Protein sequence: CASSYGRGSNYGYTF.

The rearrangement joins TRBV7-3 to TRBJ2-6; the match to TRBD1 covers 9 bases. Germline values: CDR1 SGHTA, CDR2 FQGTGA. This CDR3 contains 18 residues. With 6 bases clipped from V and 3 bases from J, the junction kept 12 bases outside the gene matches. The CDR3 DNA is TGTGCCAGCAGACAAACAGGGGGCTCTCGTGGTGGGGCCAACGTCCTGACTTTC. The encoded protein is CASRQTGGSRGGANVLTF.